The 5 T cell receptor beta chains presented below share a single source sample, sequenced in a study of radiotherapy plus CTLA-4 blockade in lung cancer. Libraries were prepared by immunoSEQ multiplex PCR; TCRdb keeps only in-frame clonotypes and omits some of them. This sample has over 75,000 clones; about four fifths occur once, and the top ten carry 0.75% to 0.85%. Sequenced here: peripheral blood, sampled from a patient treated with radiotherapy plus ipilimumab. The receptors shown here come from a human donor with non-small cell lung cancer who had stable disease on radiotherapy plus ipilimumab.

This chain's CDR3 is CASSLTPGEGSDYGYTF. The CDR3 DNA sequence: TGTGCCAGCAGCTTAACCCCAGGAGAGGGAAGCGACTATGGCTACACCTTC. The chain joins TRBV7-3 to TRBJ1-2; D call uncertain. The CDR3 extends over 17 amino acids. V lost 0 bases and J lost 3, with 17 bases in between. The germline gives CDR1 SGHTA, CDR2 FQGTGA.

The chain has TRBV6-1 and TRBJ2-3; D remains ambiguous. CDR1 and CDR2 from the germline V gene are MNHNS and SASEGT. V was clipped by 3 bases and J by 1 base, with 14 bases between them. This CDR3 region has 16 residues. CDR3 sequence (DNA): TGTGCCAGCAGTGAGACCCCCGGGCAGGGCACAGATACGCAGTATTTT. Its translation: CASSETPGQGTDTQYF.

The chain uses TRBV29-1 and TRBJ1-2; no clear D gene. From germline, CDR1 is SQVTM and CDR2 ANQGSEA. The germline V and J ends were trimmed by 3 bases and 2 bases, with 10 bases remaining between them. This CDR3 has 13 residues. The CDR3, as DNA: TGCAGCGTTGATTCCTCCAGCAACTATGGCTACACCTTC. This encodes CSVDSSSNYGYTF.

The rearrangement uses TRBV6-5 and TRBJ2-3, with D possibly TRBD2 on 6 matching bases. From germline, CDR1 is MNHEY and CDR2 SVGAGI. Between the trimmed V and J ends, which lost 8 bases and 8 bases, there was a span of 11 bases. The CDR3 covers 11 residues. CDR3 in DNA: TGTGCCAGCTACCTGGGGGGTACGCAGTATTTT. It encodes CASYLGGTQYF.

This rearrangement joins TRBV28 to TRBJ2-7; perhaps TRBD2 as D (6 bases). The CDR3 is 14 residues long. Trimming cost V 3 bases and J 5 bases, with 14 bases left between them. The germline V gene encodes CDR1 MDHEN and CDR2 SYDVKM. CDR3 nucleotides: TGTGCCAGCAGTTTGGGGGGTCTTGTGGACGAGCAGTACTTC. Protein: CASSLGGLVDEQYF.